The rows below give T cell receptor beta chains drawn from one sample of a study of blood T cell repertoires in COVID-19. Data came from immunoSEQ multiplex PCR; TCRdb stores just in-frame clones and leaves some out. The repertoire holds 55,000 to 75,000 clones, with roughly 84% as singletons. What was sequenced was peripheral blood. The receptor source for this set is an elderly man with COVID-19, enrolled during active disease. The CDR3 runs from the conserved cysteine through the conserved F or W. D genes are given only for firm matches. The size field is filled for only some rows; it gives once, few, many or a size class.

cdr3_nt: TGTGCCAGCTCACCACAGGGAACAGGATTGAACACTGAAGCTTTCTTT
cdr3_aa: CASSPQGTGLNTEAFF
v_call: TRBV18
clone_size: .
j_call: TRBJ1-1
d_call: .

cdr3_nt: TGTGCCAGCAGTCCGATCCTGACAGCCCTGGGCTACACCTTC
cdr3_aa: CASSPILTALGYTF
v_call: TRBV6-2/TRBV6-3
clone_size: once
j_call: TRBJ1-2
d_call: .

cdr3_nt: TGTGCCAGCAGCCTACCGATGGCGGACACCGGGGAGCTGTTTTTT
cdr3_aa: CASSLPMADTGELFF
v_call: TRBV5-6
clone_size: once
j_call: TRBJ2-2
d_call: .

cdr3_nt: TGTGCCAGCAGTGGCAGTCCGGCAGGGCCCAATAGCAATCAGCCCCAGCATTTT
cdr3_aa: CASSGSPAGPNSNQPQHF
v_call: TRBV2
clone_size: .
j_call: TRBJ1-5
d_call: .

cdr3_nt: TGTGCCAGCAGTGAATTAGGGGGGGACTATGGCTACACCTTC
cdr3_aa: CASSELGGDYGYTF
v_call: TRBV6-1
clone_size: .
j_call: TRBJ1-2
d_call: .

cdr3_nt: TGTGCCAGCAGCCATCGGGGACAGGGGGGGGAGCAGTACTTC
cdr3_aa: CASSHRGQGGEQYF
v_call: TRBV3-1/TRBV3-2
clone_size: .
j_call: TRBJ2-7
d_call: TRBD1

cdr3_nt: TGTGCCAGCAGCCAGAGCCGAGGGGGTGAGCAGTTCTTC
cdr3_aa: CASSQSRGGEQFF
v_call: TRBV14
clone_size: .
j_call: TRBJ2-1
d_call: .

cdr3_nt: TGTGCCAGCGGGACAGCTAATACGCAGTATTTT
cdr3_aa: CASGTANTQYF
v_call: TRBV6-5
clone_size: .
j_call: TRBJ2-3
d_call: TRBD1

cdr3_nt: TGTGCCAGCGGGACAGGGGGTTATTTTAAGGTGGACACTGAAGCTTTCTTT
cdr3_aa: CASGTGGYFKVDTEAFF
v_call: TRBV28
clone_size: .
j_call: TRBJ1-1
d_call: TRBD1

cdr3_nt: TGTGCCAGTAGCTTCCGCGCGGCGGGGCGCACAGATACGCAGTATTTT
cdr3_aa: CASSFRAAGRTDTQYF
v_call: TRBV19
clone_size: .
j_call: TRBJ2-3
d_call: .

cdr3_nt: TGTGCCACCAGTGATTTTAAGGAGGTCCAGTACTTC
cdr3_aa: CATSDFKEVQYF
v_call: TRBV24-1
clone_size: .
j_call: TRBJ2-4
d_call: .

cdr3_nt: TGCAGCGTTGAAGGGGGCGTAGGGACCCAGTACTTC
cdr3_aa: CSVEGGVGTQYF
v_call: TRBV29-1
clone_size: .
j_call: TRBJ2-5
d_call: .

cdr3_nt: TGTGCCAGCAGCCGTGGGGCTGATCAGCCCCAGCATTTT
cdr3_aa: CASSRGADQPQHF
v_call: TRBV9
clone_size: .
j_call: TRBJ1-5
d_call: .

cdr3_nt: TGTGCCAGCAGCCCCCAGGGGGCGGGTTTTACATGGTATGGCTACACCTTC
cdr3_aa: CASSPQGAGFTWYGYTF
v_call: TRBV7-6
clone_size: once
j_call: TRBJ1-2
d_call: TRBD1

cdr3_nt: TGTGCCACCGCCCGACTAGCGAGCTCCTACAATGAGCAGTTCTTC
cdr3_aa: CATARLASSYNEQFF
v_call: TRBV24-1
clone_size: .
j_call: TRBJ2-1
d_call: TRBD2

cdr3_nt: TGTGCCAGCTCACCACCATCAGGGGAAAAACTGTTTTTT
cdr3_aa: CASSPPSGEKLFF
v_call: TRBV18
clone_size: .
j_call: TRBJ1-4
d_call: .

cdr3_nt: TGTGCCAGCAGGGGCGGTGGGGGCTGGCCCCAGCATTTT
cdr3_aa: CASRGGGGWPQHF
v_call: TRBV6-6
clone_size: .
j_call: TRBJ1-5
d_call: .

cdr3_nt: TGTGCCAGCAGCCCCCCGGGACAGGGGGATCTGAAACAGCCCCAGCATTTT
cdr3_aa: CASSPPGQGDLKQPQHF
v_call: TRBV7-2
clone_size: .
j_call: TRBJ1-5
d_call: TRBD1

cdr3_nt: TGCGCCAGCGGGGGGGGACAGGGGGTTCGCAATCAGCCCCAGCATTTT
cdr3_aa: CASGGGQGVRNQPQHF
v_call: TRBV10-2
clone_size: few
j_call: TRBJ1-5
d_call: TRBD1

cdr3_nt: TGCAGCGTAGAGATAGACAGGGTGAACACTGAAGCTTTCTTT
cdr3_aa: CSVEIDRVNTEAFF
v_call: TRBV29-1
clone_size: .
j_call: TRBJ1-1
d_call: TRBD1

cdr3_nt: TGTGCCAGCAGCTTGATTTCGGGGTCAGGAGGCAATCAGCCCCAGCATTTT
cdr3_aa: CASSLISGSGGNQPQHF
v_call: TRBV5-5
clone_size: .
j_call: TRBJ1-5
d_call: .

cdr3_nt: TGTGCCTGGAGTACCGGACAGGGGGAAGGGGATACGCAGTATTTT
cdr3_aa: CAWSTGQGEGDTQYF
v_call: TRBV30
clone_size: .
j_call: TRBJ2-3
d_call: TRBD1

cdr3_nt: TGTGCCTGGAGTTCGGCGGGGTACGAGCAGTACTTC
cdr3_aa: CAWSSAGYEQYF
v_call: TRBV30
clone_size: .
j_call: TRBJ2-7
d_call: .

cdr3_nt: TGCGCCAGCAGCGACGACAGGGCTCGGCAGGGAAACACCATATATTTT
cdr3_aa: CASSDDRARQGNTIYF
v_call: TRBV5-1
clone_size: once
j_call: TRBJ1-3
d_call: TRBD1

cdr3_nt: TGTGCCAGCAGCATACAGGGGGCAACAGATACGCAGTATTTT
cdr3_aa: CASSIQGATDTQYF
v_call: TRBV7-2
clone_size: .
j_call: TRBJ2-3
d_call: TRBD1